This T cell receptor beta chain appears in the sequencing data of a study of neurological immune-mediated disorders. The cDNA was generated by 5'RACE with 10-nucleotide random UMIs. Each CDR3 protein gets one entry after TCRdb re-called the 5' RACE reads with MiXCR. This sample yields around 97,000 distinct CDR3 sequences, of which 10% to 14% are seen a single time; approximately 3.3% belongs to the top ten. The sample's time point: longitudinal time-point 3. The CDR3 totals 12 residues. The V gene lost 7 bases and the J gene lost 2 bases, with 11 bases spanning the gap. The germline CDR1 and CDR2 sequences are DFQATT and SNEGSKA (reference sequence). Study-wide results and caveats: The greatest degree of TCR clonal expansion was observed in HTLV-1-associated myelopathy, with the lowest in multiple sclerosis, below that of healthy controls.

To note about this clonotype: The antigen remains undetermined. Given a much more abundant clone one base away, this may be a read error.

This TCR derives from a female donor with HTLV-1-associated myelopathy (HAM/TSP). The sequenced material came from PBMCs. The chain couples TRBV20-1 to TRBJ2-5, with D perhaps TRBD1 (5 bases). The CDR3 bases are TGCAGTGTTTTGACAGAGCAAGAGACCCAGTACTTC. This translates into CSVLTEQETQYF.